These T cell receptor beta chains were read from a single sample in a study of blood T cells in healthy people across ages. Each CDR3 protein is one row after TCRdb ran MiXCR on the 5' RACE reads. Here the sample spans over a million distinct CDR3 sequences, around 25% being singletons. This sample was also put to use in a study of T cells of mothers and their children.

The sequencing sample was made of blood. These receptors were obtained from a girl aged 2 to 10 in good health. Both conserved end residues are part of each CDR3. The D gene is left open where the match is weak. Not all rows give a size; the values are once, few, many and, for expanded clones, a class.

TRBJ1-3,-,-,TRBV20-1,CSAREASGNTIYF,TGCAGTGCGAGAGAGGCCTCTGGAAACACCATATATTTT
TRBJ2-5,few,-,TRBV7-2,CASSFLSGMGETQYF,TGTGCCAGCAGCTTCTTATCGGGAATGGGCGAGACCCAGTACTTC
TRBJ2-1,few,TRBD2,TRBV27,CASRLAGGHWYEQFF,TGTGCCAGCCGACTAGCGGGGGGTCATTGGTATGAGCAGTTCTTC
TRBJ2-5,few,-,TRBV7-8,CASSFWPGETQYF,TGTGCCAGCAGCTTCTGGCCTGGAGAGACCCAGTACTTC
TRBJ2-3,-,TRBD1,TRBV18,CASSPDDRVSYADTQYF,TGTGCCAGCTCGCCGGACGACAGGGTTTCTTACGCAGATACGCAGTATTTT
TRBJ1-1,-,-,TRBV4-1,CASSPEHGGATEAFF,TGCGCCAGCAGCCCCGAACACGGGGGGGCCACTGAAGCTTTCTTT
TRBJ2-7,few,-,TRBV5-1,CASSILDPRDEQYF,TGCGCCAGCAGCATACTGGACCCAAGGGACGAGCAGTACTTC
TRBJ1-3,-,-,TRBV6-2/TRBV6-3,CASIDVGNTIYF,TGTGCCAGCATTGACGTTGGAAACACCATATATTTT
TRBJ2-5,-,-,TRBV9,CASSPEAGQETQYF,TGTGCCAGCAGCCCCGAGGCGGGGCAGGAGACCCAGTACTTC
TRBJ1-2,few,-,TRBV5-1,CASSFSDSYGYTF,TGCGCCAGCAGCTTCTCGGACAGCTATGGCTACACCTTC
TRBJ2-5,few,-,TRBV11-3,CASSLGRGMRETQYF,TGTGCCAGCAGCTTAGGAAGGGGTATGCGAGAGACCCAGTACTTC
TRBJ2-1,few,-,TRBV5-1,CASSSHWGSYNEQFF,TGCGCCAGCAGCTCCCATTGGGGCTCCTACAATGAGCAGTTCTTC
TRBJ2-5,-,TRBD1,TRBV3-1,CASSQRQGVRETQYF,TGTGCCAGCAGCCAAAGACAGGGGGTAAGAGAGACCCAGTACTTC
TRBJ2-7,-,-,TRBV20-1,CSASLTYEQYF,TGCAGTGCTAGTCTAACCTACGAGCAGTACTTC
TRBJ2-3,few,-,TRBV27,CASSSRPNTQYF,TGTGCCAGCAGTTCCCGCCCTAATACGCAGTATTTT
TRBJ1-1,-,-,TRBV7-6,CASSLALTGGGATEAFF,TGTGCCAGCAGCTTAGCGCTAACTGGGGGCGGGGCCACTGAAGCTTTCTTT
TRBJ2-5,few,-,TRBV12-3/TRBV12-4,CASSPTPRGHETQYF,TGTGCCAGCAGCCCGACCCCCCGGGGGCACGAGACCCAGTACTTC
TRBJ2-3,-,-,TRBV7-2,CASSSFADTQYF,TGTGCCAGCAGCTCTTTCGCAGATACGCAGTATTTT
TRBJ2-7,-,-,TRBV29-1,CSVDGVRGDEQYF,TGCAGCGTTGACGGGGTACGAGGGGACGAGCAGTACTTC
TRBJ1-2,few,TRBD1,TRBV13,CASRPGTVGYTF,TGTGCCAGCAGACCGGGGACAGTTGGCTACACCTTC
TRBJ1-5,few,-,TRBV12-3/TRBV12-4,CASNTAGQPQHF,TGTGCCAGCAACACAGCGGGGCAGCCCCAGCATTTT
TRBJ2-2,few,-,TRBV18,CASTGSPFTGELFF,TGTGCCAGTACCGGGTCCCCATTCACCGGGGAGCTGTTTTTT
TRBJ1-2,-,-,TRBV6-6,CAIGALLDRDGYTF,TGTGCCATCGGCGCCCTTCTGGATCGGGATGGCTACACCTTC
TRBJ2-4,few,-,TRBV6-1,CASSDPDYNPTVQYF,TGTGCCAGCAGTGATCCGGACTACAATCCCACTGTTCAGTACTTC
TRBJ2-3,-,-,TRBV5-5,CASSLGWSSTDTQYF,TGTGCCAGCAGCTTGGGATGGTCTAGCACAGATACGCAGTATTTT
TRBJ2-7,few,-,TRBV2,CASSEGDSRFPYYEQYF,TGTGCCAGCAGCGAAGGGGACTCTCGATTCCCCTATTACGAGCAGTACTTC
TRBJ2-3,once,TRBD2,TRBV7-9,CASTPLGGSSTDTQYF,TGTGCCAGCACCCCATTAGGCGGGAGCTCCACAGATACGCAGTATTTT
TRBJ2-5,-,TRBD2,TRBV3-1,CASTPILGRGRIGETQYF,TGTGCCAGCACCCCCATCCTCGGGCGGGGGAGGATTGGAGAGACCCAGTACTTC
TRBJ1-1,-,-,TRBV12-3/TRBV12-4,CASGPTGPTEAFF,TGTGCCAGCGGACCGACGGGGCCCACTGAAGCTTTCTTT
TRBJ2-2,few,TRBD2,TRBV9,CASSVGLAVNTGELFF,TGTGCCAGCAGCGTAGGACTAGCGGTGAACACCGGGGAGCTGTTTTTT
TRBJ1-1,few,TRBD1,TRBV27,CASSDETGLRTEAFF,TGTGCCAGCAGTGACGAGACAGGGTTGCGCACTGAAGCTTTCTTT
TRBJ2-5,few,-,TRBV14,CASSQERNPSPRGTQYF,TGTGCCAGCAGCCAAGAAAGAAACCCATCCCCAAGGGGGACCCAGTACTTC
TRBJ2-5,few,TRBD2,TRBV4-1,CASSQEGGTSAETQYF,TGCGCCAGCAGCCAAGAAGGAGGAACTAGCGCGGAGACCCAGTACTTC
TRBJ2-2,-,TRBD2,TRBV2,CASSGGRASNTGELFF,TGTGCCAGCAGTGGCGGGAGGGCCTCGAACACCGGGGAGCTGTTTTTT
TRBJ2-5,few,TRBD2,TRBV20-1,CSARLAGRLETQYF,TGCAGTGCCAGACTAGCGGGGAGGCTAGAGACCCAGTACTTC
TRBJ2-7,few,TRBD2,TRBV4-3,CASSQDLSGGLAYEQYF,TGCGCCAGCAGCCAAGATTTAAGCGGGGGACTAGCCTACGAGCAGTACTTC
TRBJ2-5,few,TRBD2,TRBV27,CASSRLAADQETQYF,TGTGCCAGCAGTCGACTAGCGGCCGACCAAGAGACCCAGTACTTC
TRBJ1-1,-,-,TRBV6-1,CASSDLRGNEAFF,TGTGCCAGCAGTGATCTAAGGGGTAATGAAGCTTTCTTT
TRBJ1-2,-,-,TRBV7-9,CASSLVPYSANYGYTF,TGTGCCAGCAGCTTAGTTCCCTACAGCGCTAACTATGGCTACACCTTC
TRBJ2-7,-,TRBD1,TRBV5-1,CASSLDRGHYEQHF,TGCGCCAGCAGCTTGGACAGGGGGCACTACGAGCAGCACTTC
TRBJ2-4,-,-,TRBV20-1,CSASFGNAKNIQYF,TGCAGTGCTAGCTTTGGGAACGCCAAAAACATTCAGTACTTC
TRBJ2-5,-,-,TRBV28,CASSLEGGWRTQETQYF,TGTGCCAGCAGTTTGGAGGGAGGCTGGCGAACCCAAGAGACCCAGTACTTC
TRBJ2-5,many,-,TRBV6-6,CASNSGQETQYF,TGTGCCAGCAATTCGGGCCAAGAGACCCAGTACTTC
TRBJ2-2,-,-,TRBV25-1,CASSWDRRTGELFF,TGTGCCAGCAGCTGGGACCGGCGGACCGGGGAGCTGTTTTTT
TRBJ1-1,few,-,TRBV5-1,CASSLDSVNTEAFF,TGCGCCAGCAGCTTGGATTCGGTGAACACTGAAGCTTTCTTT
TRBJ2-7,few,-,TRBV3-1,CASSLRRQGGSYEQYF,TGTGCCAGCAGCCTCAGGCGGCAAGGAGGGAGCTACGAGCAGTACTTC
TRBJ1-6,few,-,TRBV28,CASSSHDRWNSPLHF,TGTGCCAGCAGTTCACACGACAGGTGGAATTCACCCCTCCACTTT
TRBJ2-5,many,TRBD1,TRBV25-1,CASSESTGGKTQYF,TGTGCCAGCAGCGAATCGACAGGGGGAAAGACCCAGTACTTC
TRBJ1-1,-,-,TRBV6-2/TRBV6-3,CASSYSIVGLGDTEAFF,TGTGCCAGCAGTTACTCGATCGTCGGGTTGGGGGACACTGAAGCTTTCTTT
TRBJ2-4,-,-,TRBV29-1,CSVVPQGNIQYF,TGCAGCGTTGTCCCACAGGGCAACATTCAGTACTTC
TRBJ1-6,-,TRBD1,TRBV5-1,CASSSHTTGENSPLHF,TGCGCCAGCAGCTCACACACGACAGGGGAAAATTCACCCCTCCACTTT